The entry that follows covers one T cell receptor beta chain sequence. The sample originates from a study of blood T cell repertoires in COVID-19. Libraries were prepared by immunoSEQ multiplex PCR; TCRdb keeps only in-frame clonotypes and omits some of them. Here the sample spans approximately 150,000 clones, roughly 84% being singletons. CDR3 length: 17 amino acids. V dropped 7 bases and J dropped 0; count of bases not matched to a gene: 9. The V gene's germline CDR1 is SNHLY and CDR2 FYNNEI. Sequences were obtained from peripheral blood. This TCR was recovered from a woman aged 45 to 65 with COVID-19, enrolled during active disease. V is TRBV2 and J is TRBJ2-6; the match to TRBD1 covers 7 bases. Here the CDR3 DNA reads TGTGCCAGCAACTCCGGGACAGCCTTCTCTGGGGCCAACGTCCTGACTTTC. This codes for CASNSGTAFSGANVLTF. The whole variable domain, filled in from reference TRBV2 and TRBJ2-6, reads EPEVTQTPSHQVTQMGQEVILRCVPISNHLYFYWYRQILGQKVEFLVSFYNNEISEKSEIFDDQFSVERPDGSNFTLKIRSTKLEDSAMYFCASNSGTAFSGANVLTFGAGSRLTVL.